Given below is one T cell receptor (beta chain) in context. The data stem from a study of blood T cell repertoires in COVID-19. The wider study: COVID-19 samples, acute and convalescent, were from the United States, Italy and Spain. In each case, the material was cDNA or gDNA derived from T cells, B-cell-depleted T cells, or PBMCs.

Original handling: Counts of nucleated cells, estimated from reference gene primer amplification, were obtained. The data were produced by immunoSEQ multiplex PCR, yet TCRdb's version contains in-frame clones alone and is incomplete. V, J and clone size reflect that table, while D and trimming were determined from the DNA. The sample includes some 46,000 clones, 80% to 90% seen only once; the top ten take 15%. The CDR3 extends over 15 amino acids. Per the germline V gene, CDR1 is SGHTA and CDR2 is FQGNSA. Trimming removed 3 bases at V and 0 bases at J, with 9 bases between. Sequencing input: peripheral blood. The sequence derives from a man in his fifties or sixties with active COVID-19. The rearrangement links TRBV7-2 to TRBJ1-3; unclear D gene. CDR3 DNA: TGTGCCAGCAGCTTCAATCGGGACTCTGGAAACACCATATATTTT. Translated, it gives CASSFNRDSGNTIYF.